This TCR beta chain is drawn from a study of shared clonotypes between healthy human individuals. Study background: A donor's plate count was three for CD4 naive and three for CD4 memory; CD8 naive had two and CD8 memory one. The study, taken as a whole, reports: Shared clonotypes: about 4.6% naive CD4, around 3.7% naive CD8, 2.3% memory CD4, 0.4% memory CD8. Genetic and exposure-history diversity was limited by the few donors.

There are 14 residues in the CDR3. The V and J ends lost 4 bases and 6 bases respectively, with 13 bases between them. Germline V gives CDR1 LNHDA, CDR2 SQIVND (reference sequence). Turning to this clone: Its antigen is not known.

Repertoires were generated with immunoSEQ multiplex PCR, while TCRdb's copy carries only in-frame clones and drops some. The table includes about 1,900,000 clones, around 96% detected once. The naive CD8 subset, CD45RO-negative cells positively selected for CCR7, excluded terminally differentiated effector memory CD45RA+ cells. The source material was naive CD8+ T cells sorted from blood. The clonotype was recovered from a man aged 18 to 35 in good health. This chain connects TRBV19 to TRBJ2-1; possibly TRBD1 for D (5 bases). The CDR3 DNA reads TGTGCCAGTAGTAAGGCAGGGTCGGTCAATGAGCAGTTCTTC. It specifies CASSKAGSVNEQFF.